The 31 T cell receptor beta chains presented below share a single source sample, sequenced in a study of neurological immune-mediated disorders. TCRdb itself ran the 5' RACE reads through MiXCR, one entry per CDR3 protein. The sample lists around 55,000 distinct CDR3 sequences, 3% to 4% occurring once. The sample comprised CD4+ T cells from blood. The receptors shown here come from a middle-aged woman with multiple sclerosis.

Ten or more counts support this clonotype. The rearrangement joins TRBV5-1 to TRBJ2-2; TRBD1 matches at 9 bases. The V segment lost 7 bases and the J segment 0 bases; nucleotides outside the gene matches: 7. This CDR3 spans 16 amino acids. CDR1 SGHRS and CDR2 YFSETQ come from the germline V gene. CDR3 nucleotide sequence: TGCGCCAGCCGCCTCCGGACAGGGGCGAACACCGGGGAGCTGTTTTTT. Protein sequence: CASRLRTGANTGELFF. The whole variable domain, remainder taken from reference TRBV5-1 and TRBJ2-2, is KAGVTQTPRYLIKTRGQQVTLSCSPISGHRSVSWYQQTPGQGLQFLFEYFSETQRNKGNFPGRFSGRQFSNSRSEMNVSTLELGDSALYLCASRLRTGANTGELFFGEGSRLTVL.

This clonotype came up many times. J is TRBJ2-6 and V is TRBV20-1; D is ambiguous. CDR1 is DFQATT and CDR2 is SNEGSKA in the germline V gene (reference sequence). The CDR3 has 14 amino acids. The V end lost 5 bases, the J end lost 0 bases, and 8 bases lay between the germline ends. In nucleotides, the CDR3 is TGCAGTGCTTTTATGCTCTCTGGGGCCAACGTCCTGACTTTC. This translates into CSAFMLSGANVLTF.

This clonotype was recorded many times. The chain uses TRBV5-1 and TRBJ2-7, with D uncertain. The V end was cut by 3 bases, the J end by 4 bases, with 11 bases between. The CDR3 length is 13 residues. In germline, CDR1 is SGHRS, CDR2 YFSETQ. The CDR3 loop is CASSSSHGYEQYF. The CDR3 DNA is TGCGCCAGCAGCTCGAGTCACGGTTACGAGCAGTACTTC.

Many counts were recorded for this clonotype. The V gene is TRBV9, the J gene TRBJ2-1; D is ambiguous. The germline V and J ends were trimmed by 0 bases and 7 bases, with 8 bases remaining between them. The CDR3 spans 13 residues. CDR1 SGDLS and CDR2 YYNGEE come from the germline V gene. The CDR3 loop reads CASSVATINEQFF. The CDR3 DNA reads as TGTGCCAGCAGCGTAGCTACAATTAATGAGCAGTTCTTC.

In its sample, this clonotype was seen a few times. V gene TRBV18 combines with J gene TRBJ2-3; 9 bases are a match to TRBD1. The germline CDR1 and CDR2 sequences are KGHSH and LQKENI. The V gene end was trimmed by 2 bases and the J gene end by 4 bases; junction bases not matched to a gene: 7. The CDR3 loop spans 16 amino acids. This CDR3 reads CASSPIGTGGADTQYF. DNA of the CDR3: TGTGCCAGCTCACCAATCGGTACAGGGGGCGCAGATACGCAGTATTTT.

This clonotype was observed at least ten times. The V and J genes are TRBV29-1 and TRBJ2-3, with D maybe TRBD2 (6 bases). Germline lookup yields CDR1 SQVTM and CDR2 ANQGSEA. The CDR3 contains 12 residues. V was pared by 3 bases and J by 4 bases, with 8 bases between. The DNA for the CDR3 is TGCAGCGTTGAGTCTAGCGCAGATACGCAGTATTTT. Amino acids: CSVESSADTQYF.

This clonotype has ten or more counts. The rearrangement links TRBV6-5 to TRBJ1-5; D call uncertain. The CDR3 is 14 amino acids. Germline V gene sequence: CDR1 MNHEY, CDR2 SVGAGI. V gave up 3 bases and J gave up 2 bases, with 8 bases separating them. CDR3 loop: CASSYQPGNQPQHF. The CDR3 DNA sequence: TGTGCCAGCAGTTATCAGCCAGGCAATCAGCCCCAGCATTTT.

This clonotype has at least ten counts. V is TRBV12-3 or TRBV12-4 and J is TRBJ1-1; 8 bases map to TRBD1. The J segment lost 1 base and the V segment lost 5 bases, leaving 3 bases of the junction unmatched. The CDR3 length is 14 residues. In nucleotides, the CDR3 is TGTGCCAGCAGTCCTGGACAGGGGAACACTGAAGCTTTCTTT. It yields the protein CASSPGQGNTEAFF.

This clonotype has at least ten counts. The chain has TRBV19 and TRBJ2-7; TRBD1 matches at 10 bases. From germline, CDR1 is LNHDA and CDR2 SQIVND (reference sequence). V lost 4 bases and J lost 2; bases outside the gene matches: 11. This CDR3 spans 17 amino acids. The CDR3 region is CASSTRPTGGRTYEQYF. CDR3 bases: TGTGCCAGTAGTACTAGACCGACAGGGGGCCGGACCTACGAGCAGTACTTC.

This clonotype appeared many times. This sequence joins TRBV20-1 and TRBJ2-3, with 8 bases aligning to TRBD2. The CDR3 covers 11 residues. The germline CDR1 and CDR2 sequences are DFQATT and SNEGSKA (reference sequence). The junction had 3 bases not matched to a gene; V was cut back by 7 bases and J by 6 bases. CDR3 in DNA: TGCAGTGGCGGGACTAGGGATACGCAGTATTTT. It translates to CSGGTRDTQYF.

This clonotype was seen at least ten times. The chain joins TRBV5-1 to TRBJ2-4, with unresolved D. V lost 1 base and J 0 bases, leaving 8 bases between the germline ends. Germline V lookup: CDR1 SGHRS, CDR2 YFSETQ. CDR3 length equals 15 residues. The CDR3 DNA reads as TGCGCCAGCAGCTTGAGTACATCAGCCAAAAACATTCAGTACTTC. Protein product: CASSLSTSAKNIQYF.

V and J are TRBV11-2 and TRBJ2-2; a possible D gene is TRBD2 (5 bases). The CDR3 contains 14 residues. V was trimmed by 5 bases and J by 7 bases, leaving 14 bases between them. Germline CDR1 and CDR2: SGHAT and FQNNGV. The CDR3 region is CASSPRLSGGELFF. The CDR3 DNA reads TGTGCCAGCAGCCCCCGGCTCAGCGGCGGGGAGCTGTTTTTT. Looking up the rest from reference TRBV11-2 and TRBJ2-2 gives the full variable domain: EAGVAQSPRYKIIEKRQSVAFWCNPISGHATLYWYQQILGQGPKLLIQFQNNGVVDDSQLPKDRFSAERLKGVDSTLKIQPAKLEDSAVYLCASSPRLSGGELFFGEGSRLTVL.

This clonotype was recorded at least ten times. The chain joins TRBV20-1 to TRBJ1-4; D ambiguous. Trimming cost V 0 bases and J 4 bases, with 15 bases left between them. Germline V gives CDR1 DFQATT, CDR2 SNEGSKA (reference sequence). The CDR3 is 16 residues long. The CDR3 region is CSARDRFLSSNEKLFF. In DNA, the CDR3 is TGCAGTGCTAGAGATCGGTTCCTCTCAAGTAATGAAAAACTGTTTTTT.

The table lists this clonotype with many counts. The chain recombines TRBV10-3 with TRBJ2-3; D ambiguous. Trimming removed 4 bases from V and 3 bases from J, with 5 bases in between. Germline CDR1 ENHRY, CDR2 SYGVKD. The CDR3 consists of 12 residues. The CDR3, as DNA: TGTGCCATCAGTGTACTTACAGATACGCAGTATTTT. As protein: CAISVLTDTQYF.

This clonotype was counted ten times or more. The genes are TRBV3-1 and TRBJ1-4; D is unclear. CDR1 and CDR2 (germline): LGHDT, YNNKEL (reference sequence). The CDR3 runs to 14 residues. V was shortened by 0 bases and J by 12 bases, with 14 bases between the two germline ends. The CDR3 sequence is CASSQDLAPRELFF. DNA for the CDR3: TGTGCCAGCAGCCAAGATTTAGCCCCGAGGGAACTGTTTTTT.

This clonotype came up many times. The V and J genes are TRBV20-1 and TRBJ1-2; D possibly corresponds to TRBD1 (6 bases). The CDR3 extends over 13 amino acids. The germline V gene has CDR1 DFQATT and CDR2 SNEGSKA (reference sequence). Trimming shortened V by 1 base and J by 2 bases, and 8 bases separated the two germline ends. CDR3 DNA sequence: TGCAGTGCTAGAGTCGACAGGAACTATGGCTACACCTTC. It encodes CSARVDRNYGYTF.

This clonotype has a count of ten or more. J is TRBJ2-7 and V is TRBV20-1; possible D gene TRBD1, 6 bases. V was cut by 1 base and J by 9 bases, with 10 bases left in between. Germline CDR1 and CDR2: DFQATT and SNEGSKA (reference sequence). This CDR3 is built from 11 residues. Here the CDR3 reads CSARVGRGQYF. The CDR3 DNA reads TGCAGTGCTAGAGTAGGCAGGGGGCAGTACTTC.

This CDR3 reads CAISVNGKVNTGELFF. The CDR3, as DNA: TGTGCCATCAGTGTAAACGGAAAAGTTAACACCGGGGAGCTGTTTTTT. This chain uses TRBV10-3 with TRBJ2-2; D unresolved. Germline V gene lookup returns CDR1 ENHRY and CDR2 SYGVKD. This CDR3 region has 16 residues. Trimming took off 4 bases at V and 2 bases at J, with 14 bases between the two ends.

This clonotype appeared many times. J is TRBJ2-5 and V is TRBV6-4; TRBD1 or TRBD2 may be the D gene (6 bases each). Germline CDR1 reads MRHNA; CDR2 reads SNTAGT. V shed 3 bases and J shed 4 bases, with 12 bases lying between them. CDR3 size: 14 residues. In DNA, the CDR3 is TGTGCCAGCAGTGATGAGGGGGGCGGAGAGACCCAGTACTTC. This encodes CASSDEGGGETQYF.

Ten or more counts support this clonotype. This sequence joins TRBV5-1 and TRBJ1-1; TRBD1 is a possible D gene (5 bases). Germline loops: CDR1 SGHRS, CDR2 YFSETQ. The CDR3 contains 16 residues. The V gene lost 3 bases and the J gene lost 1 base, with 16 bases spanning the gap. CDR3 residues: CASSSYISDKNTEAFF. In DNA form, the CDR3 reads TGCGCCAGCAGCTCTTACATATCGGACAAGAACACTGAAGCTTTCTTT.

In its sample, this clonotype was seen many times. The chain carries TRBV4-1 and TRBJ2-3, with a possible D match to TRBD2 (6 bases). Germline assignment: CDR1 MGHRA and CDR2 YSYEKL. The CDR3 runs 16 residues. The germline V and J ends were trimmed by 8 bases and 0 bases, with 18 bases remaining between them. The CDR3 protein is CASDRAGSASTDTQYF. CDR3 bases: TGCGCCAGCGATCGCGCGGGGAGCGCTAGCACAGATACGCAGTATTTT.

This clonotype was recorded a few times. It may be a read error: a sequence one base away is much more abundant. V usage is TRBV5-1 and J usage is TRBJ2-2; TRBD1 agrees at 7 bases. The CDR3 sequence is 15 residues long. CDR1 and CDR2 (germline): SGHRS, YFSETQ. CDR3 amino acids: CASSPSGQNTRELFF. DNA of the CDR3: TGCGCCAGCAGCCCCTCGGGACAGAACACCAGGGAGCTGTTTTTT.

This clonotype appeared many times. This rearrangement joins TRBV5-1 to TRBJ2-7, with unresolved D. Between the trimmed V and J ends, which lost 6 bases and 0 bases, there was a span of 13 bases. This CDR3 contains 14 residues. Germline V CDR1 and CDR2: SGHRS, YFSETQ. CDR3 sequence reads: CASKPQVSSYEQYF. CDR3 coding DNA: TGCGCCAGCAAGCCCCAAGTCAGCTCCTACGAGCAGTACTTC.

This clonotype was detected ten times or more. The rearrangement links TRBV5-1 to TRBJ2-1, with TRBD2 as a possible D gene (5 bases). Deletions cut 0 bases from V and 0 bases from J, with 10 bases between. This CDR3 is 16 amino acids long. Per germline, CDR1 SGHRS and CDR2 YFSETQ. CDR3 DNA: TGCGCCAGCAGCTTGGACAGCGGAAGCTCCTACAATGAGCAGTTCTTC. Translating it yields CASSLDSGSSYNEQFF.

This clonotype was picked up many times. The chain combines TRBV12-3 or TRBV12-4 with TRBJ2-6; TRBD1 is a possible D gene (5 bases). This CDR3 has 15 amino acids. V gave up 2 bases and J gave up 2 bases, with 7 bases separating them. CDR3 sequence reads: CASSLQGTGANVLTF. CDR3 DNA: TGTGCCAGCAGTTTACAGGGCACTGGGGCCAACGTCCTGACTTTC.

This clonotype was detected many times. The chain joins TRBV5-1 to TRBJ1-1; TRBD1 agrees at 7 bases. After removal of 4 bases from V and 7 bases from J, the junction contained 10 bases not matched to a gene. From germline, CDR1 is SGHRS and CDR2 YFSETQ. The CDR3 has 14 amino acids. For the CDR3, the DNA is TGCGCCAGCAGCCCGGAGGGGGCAGGAGGTGAAGCTTTCTTT. Its translation is CASSPEGAGGEAFF. Full variable domain (rest looked up from reference TRBV5-1 and TRBJ1-1): KAGVTQTPRYLIKTRGQQVTLSCSPISGHRSVSWYQQTPGQGLQFLFEYFSETQRNKGNFPGRFSGRQFSNSRSEMNVSTLELGDSALYLCASSPEGAGGEAFFGQGTRLTVV.

This clonotype has at least ten counts. The chain joins TRBV5-1 to TRBJ1-1; D gene unclear. V was pared by 2 bases and J by 3 bases, with 8 bases between. Germline-derived CDR1 and CDR2 are SGHRS and YFSETQ. The CDR3 loop spans 13 amino acids. CDR3 bases: TGCGCCAGCAGCTTTGCGGAAGACACTGAAGCTTTCTTT. This codes for CASSFAEDTEAFF.

This clonotype was recorded at least ten times. The gene calls are TRBV10-1 and TRBJ1-1; 9 bases match TRBD1. V trimming: 0 bases; J trimming: 2 bases; junction bases outside the gene matches: 1. Germline CDR1 is WNHNN and CDR2 is SYGVQD (reference sequence). CDR3 size: 15 residues. CDR3 DNA sequence: TGCGCCAGCAGTGAGTCGACAGGGGGAAACACTGAAGCTTTCTTT. Protein: CASSESTGGNTEAFF.

This clonotype was counted many times. CDR3 sequence reads: CASSPRRGGGSGYTF. The CDR3 nucleotides read TGTGCCAGCAGCCCCCGGAGAGGGGGCGGTAGTGGCTACACCTTC. The rearrangement links TRBV7-8 to TRBJ1-2; TRBD1 matches at 7 bases. Germline V gives CDR1 SGHVS, CDR2 FQNEAQ. The CDR3 runs 15 residues. V shed 5 bases and J 7 bases; nucleotides not matched to a gene: 13.

This clonotype was observed many times. This chain connects TRBV10-3 to TRBJ2-6; D ambiguous. Between the trimmed V and J ends, which lost 0 bases and 2 bases, there was a span of 5 bases. This CDR3 region has 15 residues. Germline CDR1 and CDR2: ENHRY and SYGVKD. The CDR3 bases are TGTGCCATCAGTGAGTCAACGACTGGGGCCAACGTCCTGACTTTC. Protein product: CAISESTTGANVLTF.

This clonotype was recorded at least ten times. The chain couples TRBV5-1 to TRBJ2-1, with 7 bases aligning to TRBD2. Germline trimming cut 4 bases from V and 8 bases from J; bases unmatched to any gene: 3. Germline-derived CDR1 and CDR2 are SGHRS and YFSETQ. The CDR3 contains 12 residues. The CDR3 loop reads CASSRRGDEQFF. CDR3 bases: TGCGCCAGCAGCCGACGGGGGGATGAGCAGTTCTTC.